Following are 5 T cell receptor beta chains from one sample sequenced in a study of a mutant IDH1 vaccine in newly diagnosed glioma. Specified time point: week 47, end of study. What each vaccine dose contained was 300 ug of mutant IDH1 20-mer peptide, accompanied by topical imiquimod. The method was immunoSEQ multiplex PCR; TCRdb's version includes in-frame clones alone and lacks a portion of them. The sample has more than 35,000 clones, 65% to 80% seen once. The antigens of these receptors remain unknown. Source: PBMCs, taken from a glioma patient whose treatment included an IDH1 peptide vaccine. These receptors were taken from a man in his forties with glioma.

The J gene is TRBJ1-2, the V gene TRBV5-8; tentative D call: TRBD1 (5 bases). The CDR3 has 14 amino acids. The V gene lost 4 bases and the J gene lost 4 bases, with 14 bases spanning the gap. CDR1 is SGHTS, CDR2 YDEGEE, per germline. The CDR3 loop reads CASSPGPTFYGYTF. CDR3 DNA: TGTGCCAGCAGCCCGGGACCTACATTCTATGGCTACACCTTC.

This clone was seen more than once but under ten times. As DNA, the CDR3 is TGTGCCACCAGCAGGGAGGACGGGGGTACCAATGAGCAGTTCTTC. It is translated as CATSREDGGTNEQFF. The chain combines TRBV15 with TRBJ2-1, with D possibly TRBD2 on 6 matching bases. Germline CDR1 and CDR2: LNHNV and YYDKDF (reference sequence). This CDR3 is 15 amino acids long. Trimming stripped 3 bases from V and 6 bases from J, with 15 bases between.

The V gene is TRBV7-9, the J gene TRBJ1-1; perhaps TRBD1 as D (6 bases). With 4 bases removed from V and 6 bases from J, the gap between germline ends came to 15 bases. This CDR3 has 14 residues. Germline V CDR1 and CDR2: SEHNR, FQNEAQ (reference sequence). CDR3 bases: TGTGCCAGCAGCTCCGGGACATTCGGGCCTGAAGCTTTCTTT. Amino acids: CASSSGTFGPEAFF.

This chain joins TRBV4-1 and TRBJ2-6; 7 nucleotides agree with TRBD1. V shed 4 bases and J 2 bases; nucleotides not matched to a gene: 8. This CDR3 has 17 residues. In germline, CDR1 is MGHRA, CDR2 YSYEKL. The CDR3 loop is CASSPGTARTGANVLTF. The DNA for the CDR3 is TGCGCCAGCAGCCCAGGGACAGCTCGGACTGGGGCCAACGTCCTGACTTTC.

The chain links TRBV21-1 to TRBJ1-2. TRBV21-1 is an annotated pseudogene. This CDR3 has 16 amino acids. The CDR3 coding sequence is TGTGCCAGCAGCAACTTTTGCGAGGGCAGGGAGAATGGCTACACCTTC. Translated: CASSNFCEGRENGYTF.